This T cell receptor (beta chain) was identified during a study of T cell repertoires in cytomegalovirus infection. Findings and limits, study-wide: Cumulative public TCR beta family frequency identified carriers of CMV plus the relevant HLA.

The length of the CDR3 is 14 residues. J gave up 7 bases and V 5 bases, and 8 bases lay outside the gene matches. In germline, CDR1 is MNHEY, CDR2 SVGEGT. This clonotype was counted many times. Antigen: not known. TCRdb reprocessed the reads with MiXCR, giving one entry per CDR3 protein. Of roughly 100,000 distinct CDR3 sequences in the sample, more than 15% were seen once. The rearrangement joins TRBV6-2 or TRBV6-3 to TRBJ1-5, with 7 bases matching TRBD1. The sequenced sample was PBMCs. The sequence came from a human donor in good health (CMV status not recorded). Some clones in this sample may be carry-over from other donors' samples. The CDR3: CASSTRQGLQPQHF. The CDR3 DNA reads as TGTGCCAGCAGTACGAGACAGGGTTTACAGCCCCAGCATTTT.